A selection of T cell receptor beta chains follows, all from one sample in a study of T cells expressing NK-cell markers. No DNA is given; TCRdb re-called the 5' RACE reads and lists each CDR3 protein once. This repertoire includes approximately 150,000 distinct CDR3 sequences. What was sequenced was blood T cells: a sorted CD56 or NKG2C T cell subset, CD4+ or CD8+ T cells, or bulk PBMC T cells (not recorded which). These receptors came from a man aged 18 to 30 in good health. Both conserved end residues are part of each CDR3. Each record gives: J gene, V gene, CDR3 protein.

TRBJ2-3,TRBV4-3,CASSQVGQGPDTQYF
TRBJ1-5,TRBV21-1,CASSRREEPQHF
TRBJ2-1,TRBV20-1,CSPGSYYNNEQFF
TRBJ2-1,TRBV7-9,CASSPSRGTSRNEQFF
TRBJ2-1,TRBV6-2/TRBV6-3,CAARGPLGPRNEQFF
TRBJ2-1,TRBV7-6,CASSLDDLEQFF
TRBJ2-7,TRBV5-1,CASQTSGSTYEQYF
TRBJ1-2,TRBV7-9,CASSTSTANYGYTF
TRBJ2-1,TRBV25-1,CASETWDEQFF
TRBJ2-5,TRBV11-2,CASSLARLGETQYF
TRBJ1-1,TRBV29-1,CSVRSPPTGPNTEAFF
TRBJ2-1,TRBV20-1,CSARGALGRLYNEQFF
TRBJ2-2,TRBV12-3/TRBV12-4,CASGAGGYTGELFF
TRBJ2-1,TRBV9,CASAKTGNEQFF
TRBJ1-2,TRBV4-3,CASSTLGQDNYGYTF
TRBJ2-1,TRBV12-5,CASGLAYNEQFF
TRBJ2-7,TRBV4-3,CASSQDIGLATEISYEQYF
TRBJ2-5,TRBV28,CASSHRMGQDLQETQYF
TRBJ2-1,TRBV12-3/TRBV12-4,CASSRSGISSYNEQFF
TRBJ2-7,TRBV5-6,CASSQGTGGYEQYF
TRBJ2-1,TRBV9,CASSVGQGGDEQFF
TRBJ2-3,TRBV20-1,CSARDGGSGTPNTDTQYF
TRBJ2-7,TRBV7-9,CARRGIGLIYEQYF
TRBJ2-5,TRBV7-9,CASGQGPSGAQYF
TRBJ2-1,TRBV24-1,CATSDEGGYNEQFF
TRBJ2-3,TRBV11-2,CASSLVKRTSGSSDTQYF
TRBJ1-3,TRBV7-6,CASSQGLGNTIYF
TRBJ2-1,TRBV3-1,CASSKTSGRNNEQFF
TRBJ2-5,TRBV12-3/TRBV12-4,CASSSSLQETQYF
TRBJ2-1,TRBV20-1,CSGSAPQSTYNEQFF
TRBJ2-1,TRBV5-1,CASSSALAGSSYNEQFF
TRBJ2-1,TRBV12-3/TRBV12-4,CASLGLSYNEQFF
TRBJ2-3,TRBV6-5,CASSYSRLAADTQYF
TRBJ2-2,TRBV25-1,CASSDTGELFF
TRBJ2-3,TRBV27,CASSPLFRDRGTDTQYF